These 30 T cell receptor beta chains came from one sample sequenced in a study of shared clonotypes between healthy human individuals. Profiling relied on immunoSEQ multiplex PCR, and the TCRdb table lists in-frame clones only, not all of them. The sample includes roughly 2.2 million clones, just under 95% seen only once; the top ten take approximately 0.41%. Sequences were obtained from naive CD4+ T cells from PBMCs. Specified subset: CD45RA+ positively selected. Receptor source: a man between 18 and 35 years old in good health. Some clones in this sample may be carry-over from other donors' samples.

The gene calls are TRBV4-3 and TRBJ1-1; D gene ambiguous. The CDR3 runs to 16 residues. CDR1 is LGHNA and CDR2 is YSLEER in the germline V gene. V lost 0 bases to trimming and J lost 5 bases, with 16 bases between them. The CDR3 spells CASSQDGSTLGTEAFF. CDR3 sequence (DNA): TGCGCCAGCAGCCAAGATGGGTCTACTCTTGGGACTGAAGCTTTCTTT.

This chain joins TRBV27 and TRBJ2-3; tentatively, D is TRBD1 or TRBD2 (5 bases each). Deletions cut 5 bases from V and 0 bases from J, with 21 bases between. The CDR3 is made up of 18 amino acids. Germline CDR1 MNHEY, CDR2 SMNVEV (reference sequence). CDR3 amino acids: CASSLRQRGPASTDTQYF. The CDR3 nucleotides are TGTGCCAGCAGTCTACGACAAAGGGGACCGGCAAGCACAGATACGCAGTATTTT.

The J gene is TRBJ2-7, the V gene TRBV28, with a weak D call TRBD1 (6 bases). The CDR3 consists of 15 residues. Trimming pared 6 bases from V and 0 bases from J, leaving 15 bases between. Germline loops: CDR1 MDHEN, CDR2 SYDVKM. This CDR3 reads CASRRERTASYEQYF. The DNA of the CDR3 is TGTGCCAGCAGACGAGAAAGGACAGCCTCCTACGAGCAGTACTTC.

The chain carries TRBV6-6 and TRBJ1-5, with D uncertain. From germline, CDR1 is MNHNY and CDR2 SVGAGI (reference sequence). This CDR3 is built from 13 residues. Trimming took off 3 bases at V and 7 bases at J, with 10 bases between the two ends. CDR3 sequence: CASSYEAVQPQHF. The CDR3 DNA is TGTGCCAGCAGTTATGAGGCAGTACAGCCCCAGCATTTT.

This clone has a single count. This chain links TRBV9 with TRBJ2-3; weak D call: TRBD2 (5 bases). Germline CDR1 reads SGDLS; CDR2 reads YYNGEE. Trimming took off 4 bases at V and 0 bases at J, with 9 bases between the two ends. The CDR3 length is 14 residues. CDR3: CASSFRGSTDTQYF. CDR3 coding DNA: TGTGCCAGCAGCTTCCGGGGTAGCACAGATACGCAGTATTTT. The complete variable domain, with remaining parts taken from reference TRBV9 and TRBJ2-3, reads DSGVTQTPKHLITATGQRVTLRCSPRSGDLSVYWYQQSLDQGLQFLIQYYNGEERAKGNILERFSAQQFPDLHSELNLSSLELGDSALYFCASSFRGSTDTQYFGPGTRLTVL.

The J gene is TRBJ2-2, the V gene TRBV28; unclear D gene. The CDR3 has 18 residues. V lost 5 bases and J 2 bases, leaving 21 bases between the germline ends. Germline CDR1 MDHEN, CDR2 SYDVKM. The CDR3 loop is CASSAPNGRAPNTGELFF. The CDR3 DNA sequence: TGTGCCAGCAGTGCCCCCAATGGAAGAGCCCCAAACACCGGGGAGCTGTTTTTT.

This sequence joins TRBV2 and TRBJ1-5; the D is unclear. There are 14 residues in the CDR3. Between the trimmed V and J ends, which lost 4 bases and 0 bases, there was a span of 7 bases. Germline loops: CDR1 SNHLY, CDR2 FYNNEI. The CDR3 is CASSVSHSNQPQHF. In DNA, the CDR3 is TGTGCCAGCAGTGTTTCCCATAGCAATCAGCCCCAGCATTTT.

Note on this clone: One end of the junction does not line up with germline, which may come from a read error. The gene calls are TRBV28 and TRBJ2-7; D possibly corresponds to TRBD2 (6 bases). This CDR3 comprises 13 residues. Germline V CDR1 and CDR2: MDHEN, SYDVKM. The CDR3 here is CASTDPLGGVCFF. DNA of the CDR3: TGTGCCAGCACCGACCCTCTGGGCGGGGTATGTTTCTTC.

V is TRBV28 and J is TRBJ2-7, with TRBD2 matching over 13 bases. CDR1 and CDR2 from the germline V gene are MDHEN and SYDVKM. CDR3 length: 19 amino acids. Trimming at V came to 1 base and at J to 3 bases, leaving 12 bases not matched to a gene. The CDR3 here is CASSLSLRTSGSLNYEQYF. The CDR3, as DNA: TGTGCCAGCAGTTTATCTTTACGGACTAGCGGGAGTTTGAACTACGAGCAGTACTTC.

V usage is TRBV4-1 and J usage is TRBJ1-1; 8 positions agree with TRBD1. V dropped 1 base and J dropped 4; count of bases not matched to a gene: 11. Germline V gives CDR1 MGHRA, CDR2 YSYEKL. The CDR3 is made up of 17 amino acids. The CDR3 protein is CASSQVSWTGKGTEAFF. CDR3 DNA sequence: TGCGCCAGCAGCCAAGTTTCTTGGACAGGGAAGGGCACTGAAGCTTTCTTT.

The chain has TRBV7-9 and TRBJ1-1; tentatively, D is TRBD1 (5 bases). The CDR3 loop spans 14 amino acids. Trimming removed 0 bases from V and 6 bases from J, with 11 bases in between. Germline lookup yields CDR1 SEHNR and CDR2 FQNEAQ (reference sequence). CDR3 coding DNA: TGTGCCAGCAGCTTAGCTTCACCGGGGCCTGAAGCTTTCTTT. Translating it yields CASSLASPGPEAFF.

The chain is built from TRBV28 and TRBJ1-4; D gene uncertain. Germline V lookup: CDR1 MDHEN, CDR2 SYDVKM. V lost 3 bases and J 7 bases, leaving 15 bases between the germline ends. The CDR3 is made up of 15 amino acids. CDR3 DNA sequence: TGTGCCAGCAGTTTGCTAAGAAGAGAGGTTGAAAAACTGTTTTTT. It specifies CASSLLRREVEKLFF.

In its sample, this clone was seen once. This rearrangement joins TRBV18 to TRBJ2-5; TRBD2 agrees at 7 bases. Germline CDR1 KGHSH, CDR2 LQKENI. The CDR3 runs 15 residues. Trimming at V came to 4 bases and at J to 5 bases, leaving 10 bases not matched to a gene. CDR3 coding DNA: TGTGCCAGCTCACAAGCGGGACTGGCGGCGGAGACCCAGTACTTC. Translating gives CASSQAGLAAETQYF.

The V and J genes are TRBV5-1 and TRBJ2-1; TRBD2 might be the D (5 bases). The CDR3 extends over 12 amino acids. V shed 6 bases and J shed 8 bases, with 12 bases lying between them. CDR1 SGHRS and CDR2 YFSETQ come from the germline V gene. For the CDR3, the DNA is TGCGCCAGCAACCGGGGTGAGGATGAGCAGTTCTTC. It encodes CASNRGEDEQFF.

The chain carries TRBV9 and TRBJ2-7, with 7 bases aligning to TRBD2. V shed 0 bases, J shed 7 bases, and the junction held 4 bases outside the gene matches. There are 13 residues in the CDR3. Germline-derived CDR1 and CDR2 are SGDLS and YYNGEE. The CDR3 here is CASSVDARGEQYF. CDR3 nucleotide sequence: TGTGCCAGCAGCGTAGATGCGCGGGGGGAGCAGTACTTC.

The chain couples TRBV7-8 to TRBJ2-4; D could derive from TRBD1 or TRBD2 (6 bases each). The CDR3 runs to 18 residues. Per the germline V gene, CDR1 is SGHVS and CDR2 is FQNEAQ. V was cut by 4 bases and J by 7 bases, with 26 bases left in between. DNA of the CDR3: TGTGCCAGCAGCTCCCCCTGGGGGCAAACTAGCCTCCTTAACATTCAGTACTTC. Protein sequence: CASSSPWGQTSLLNIQYF.

The chain joins TRBV30 to TRBJ2-2, with TRBD1 as a possible D gene (7 bases). Germline V gives CDR1 GTSNPN, CDR2 SVGIG (reference sequence). The V end was cut by 3 bases, the J end by 5 bases, with 19 bases between. The CDR3 length is 16 residues. Here the CDR3 DNA reads TGTGCCTGGAGGGGACTTAGACAGGGAGTGACCGGGGAGCTGTTTTTT. It translates to CAWRGLRQGVTGELFF. Together with reference TRBV30 and TRBJ2-2, the CDR3 gives the full variable domain: SQTIHQWPATLVQPVGSPLSLECTVEGTSNPNLYWYRQAAGRGLQLLFYSVGIGQISSEVPQNLSASRPQDRQFILSSKKLLLSDSGFYLCAWRGLRQGVTGELFFGEGSRLTVL.

This chain links TRBV6-1 with TRBJ1-4, with 7 bases identical to TRBD1. The CDR3 runs to 13 residues. Germline trimming cut 10 bases from V and 5 bases from J; bases unmatched to any gene: 7. Germline-derived CDR1 and CDR2 are MNHNS and SASEGT. CDR3: CATRDSANEKLFF. The CDR3 DNA reads TGTGCCACCCGGGACAGCGCGAATGAAAAACTGTTTTTT.

With respect to this clone: At one end the junction does not follow the germline gene, possibly because of a read error. The chain has TRBV4-1 and TRBJ1-2; possibly TRBD1 for D (5 bases). Germline assignment: CDR1 MGHRA and CDR2 YSYEKL. The CDR3 spans 15 residues. The CDR3 DNA follows: TGCGCCAGCAGCCAAGTCGGGTCGTTACAGGCTCCTCTCATCTTC. Protein sequence: CASSQVGSLQAPLIF.

This clone came up once. The chain has TRBV28 and TRBJ1-4; D gene unclear. This CDR3 spans 17 amino acids. Trimming removed 4 bases at V and 6 bases at J, with 21 bases between. Looked up from germline, CDR1 is MDHEN and CDR2 is SYDVKM. In DNA, the CDR3 is TGTGCCAGCAGTTCCTCCTCACAACGGGCCTGGGATGAAAAACTGTTTTTT. It encodes CASSSSSQRAWDEKLFF.

The chain is built from TRBV19 and TRBJ2-3, with D tentatively TRBD2 (5 bases). CDR3 length: 16 amino acids. Deletions cut 7 bases from V and 0 bases from J, with 17 bases between. The germline gives CDR1 LNHDA, CDR2 SQIVND (reference sequence). CDR3 sequence (DNA): TGTGCCAGTACCCGTGGAGGTTCAACTAGCACAGATACGCAGTATTTT. It translates to CASTRGGSTSTDTQYF.

The rearrangement joins TRBV27 to TRBJ1-2; tentative D call: TRBD1 (6 bases). The germline gives CDR1 MNHEY, CDR2 SMNVEV (reference sequence). V was cut by 7 bases and J by 8 bases, with 23 bases left in between. CDR3 length equals 15 residues. The CDR3 loop reads CASIPRGGQLSGYTF. CDR3 sequence (DNA): TGTGCCAGCATCCCGCGTGGGGGGCAATTGTCGGGCTACACCTTC.

V and J are TRBV7-2 and TRBJ1-1; D is unclear. The ends were cut back, 1 base at V and 1 base at J, with 7 bases in the middle. The germline V gene encodes CDR1 SGHTA and CDR2 FQGNSA. The CDR3 runs 14 residues. This CDR3 reads CASSLERQNTEAFF. DNA for the CDR3: TGTGCCAGCAGCTTAGAAAGACAGAACACTGAAGCTTTCTTT. Combining the CDR3 with reference TRBV7-2 and TRBJ1-1 gives the whole variable domain GAGVSQSPSNKVTEKGKDVELRCDPISGHTALYWYRQSLGQGLEFLIYFQGNSAPDKSGLPSDRFSAERTGGSVSTLTIQRTQQEDSAVYLCASSLERQNTEAFFGQGTRLTVV.

Comment on this clone: Other DNA sequences in the same sample also yield this CDR3. The genes are TRBV7-9 and TRBJ2-3; no firm D call. The CDR3 has 12 amino acids. Trimming stripped 5 bases from V and 4 bases from J, with 7 bases between. Germline CDR1 and CDR2: SEHNR and FQNEAQ (reference sequence). This CDR3 reads CASSPLADTQYF. The CDR3 DNA is TGTGCCAGCAGCCCCCTCGCAGATACGCAGTATTTT.

A few counts support this clone. The J gene is TRBJ1-1, the V gene TRBV27; TRBD1 matches at 7 bases. The CDR3 is 15 amino acids. V gave up 7 bases and J gave up 1 base; unmatched junction bases: 9. Germline lookup yields CDR1 MNHEY and CDR2 SMNVEV (reference sequence). For the CDR3, the DNA is TGTGCCAGCATCCCGGGAGGGACAGAGAACACTGAAGCTTTCTTT. It yields the protein CASIPGGTENTEAFF.

This clone was observed a single time. The chain employs TRBV4-2 and TRBJ2-7, with 8 nucleotides matching TRBD2. V lost 0 bases, J lost 5 bases, and 9 bases stayed unmatched. The CDR3 has 16 residues. CDR1 is LGHNA, CDR2 YNFKEQ, per germline. In nucleotides, the CDR3 is TGTGCCAGCAGCCAAGAGGGGAGCGGGAGTGGCGACGAGCAGTACTTC. The encoded protein is CASSQEGSGSGDEQYF.

The chain employs TRBV5-1 and TRBJ1-1; TRBD1 agrees at 7 bases. From germline, CDR1 is SGHRS and CDR2 YFSETQ. With 2 bases clipped from V and 3 bases from J, the junction kept 10 bases outside the gene matches. The CDR3 totals 16 residues. DNA of the CDR3: TGCGCCAGCAGCTTAAAGGGACAGTTTATCGACACTGAAGCTTTCTTT. Protein sequence: CASSLKGQFIDTEAFF.

The chain combines TRBV5-4 with TRBJ2-5; 9 bases are a match to TRBD1. Germline trimming cut 3 bases from V and 1 base from J; bases unmatched to any gene: 7. CDR1 is SGHNT, CDR2 YYREEE, per germline (reference sequence). The CDR3 totals 16 residues. CDR3 in amino acids: CASSWGDRATQETQYF. The CDR3 bases are TGTGCCAGCAGCTGGGGGGACAGGGCCACCCAAGAGACCCAGTACTTC.

The chain combines TRBV18 with TRBJ1-1; weak D call: TRBD1 (5 bases). The CDR3 length is 15 residues. V gave up 2 bases and J gave up 0 bases, with 10 bases separating them. CDR1 KGHSH and CDR2 LQKENI come from the germline V gene. The CDR3, as DNA: TGTGCCAGCTCACCAGAGCAGACAGTGAACACTGAAGCTTTCTTT. Translated: CASSPEQTVNTEAFF.

As regards this clone: Additional DNA sequences in this sample encode the identical CDR3. J is TRBJ1-4 and V is TRBV18; a possible D gene is TRBD1 (5 bases). Trimming removed 6 bases from V and 5 bases from J, with 10 bases in between. Germline V CDR1 and CDR2: KGHSH, LQKENI. The CDR3 spans 13 residues. CDR3 loop: CASSQGLNEKLFF. As DNA, the CDR3 is TGTGCCAGCTCGCAGGGCTTGAATGAAAAACTGTTTTTT.